Below, one T cell receptor (beta chain) is given with its context. Its target is not known. The data were produced by immunoSEQ multiplex PCR, yet TCRdb's version contains in-frame clones alone and is incomplete. Here the sample spans about 1.5 million clones, around 97% being singletons. The V and J ends lost 3 bases and 0 bases respectively, with 16 bases between them. The V gene's germline CDR1 is SGDLS and CDR2 YYNGEE. CDR3 length: 16 residues. These data belong to a study of shared clonotypes between healthy human individuals. Study outcomes and limitations: Sequencing depth was predicted to influence how clonotypes are shared among donors.

Source material: naive CD4+ T cells sorted from blood. Subset reported: CD45RA+ positively selected. This sequence originates from a man younger than 45 in good health. The V call is TRBV9, the J call TRBJ2-7; D gene ambiguous. CDR3 bases: TGTGCCAGCAGCGGCCGGGCTCTCGATAGCTCCTACGAGCAGTACTTC. This sequence encodes CASSGRALDSSYEQYF.